This TCR beta chain was observed in a study of blood T cell repertoires in COVID-19. Germline-derived CDR1 and CDR2 are SGDLS and YYNGEE. The CDR3 runs to 15 residues. V lost 1 base, J lost 2 bases, and 13 bases lay in between. TCRdb keeps only in-frame clones here, not all; method: immunoSEQ multiplex PCR. There are some 99,000 clones in the sample; roughly 80% occur only once, and about 20% lies in the top ten. Sequencing was performed on peripheral blood. This sequence joins TRBV9 and TRBJ2-7; tentative D call: TRBD1 (5 bases). This clonotype originated in a woman aged 55-69 years with acute or convalescent COVID-19. CDR3 amino acids: CASSVTHDSTYEQYF. CDR3 coding DNA: TGTGCCAGCAGCGTAACTCACGACAGTACCTACGAGCAGTACTTC.